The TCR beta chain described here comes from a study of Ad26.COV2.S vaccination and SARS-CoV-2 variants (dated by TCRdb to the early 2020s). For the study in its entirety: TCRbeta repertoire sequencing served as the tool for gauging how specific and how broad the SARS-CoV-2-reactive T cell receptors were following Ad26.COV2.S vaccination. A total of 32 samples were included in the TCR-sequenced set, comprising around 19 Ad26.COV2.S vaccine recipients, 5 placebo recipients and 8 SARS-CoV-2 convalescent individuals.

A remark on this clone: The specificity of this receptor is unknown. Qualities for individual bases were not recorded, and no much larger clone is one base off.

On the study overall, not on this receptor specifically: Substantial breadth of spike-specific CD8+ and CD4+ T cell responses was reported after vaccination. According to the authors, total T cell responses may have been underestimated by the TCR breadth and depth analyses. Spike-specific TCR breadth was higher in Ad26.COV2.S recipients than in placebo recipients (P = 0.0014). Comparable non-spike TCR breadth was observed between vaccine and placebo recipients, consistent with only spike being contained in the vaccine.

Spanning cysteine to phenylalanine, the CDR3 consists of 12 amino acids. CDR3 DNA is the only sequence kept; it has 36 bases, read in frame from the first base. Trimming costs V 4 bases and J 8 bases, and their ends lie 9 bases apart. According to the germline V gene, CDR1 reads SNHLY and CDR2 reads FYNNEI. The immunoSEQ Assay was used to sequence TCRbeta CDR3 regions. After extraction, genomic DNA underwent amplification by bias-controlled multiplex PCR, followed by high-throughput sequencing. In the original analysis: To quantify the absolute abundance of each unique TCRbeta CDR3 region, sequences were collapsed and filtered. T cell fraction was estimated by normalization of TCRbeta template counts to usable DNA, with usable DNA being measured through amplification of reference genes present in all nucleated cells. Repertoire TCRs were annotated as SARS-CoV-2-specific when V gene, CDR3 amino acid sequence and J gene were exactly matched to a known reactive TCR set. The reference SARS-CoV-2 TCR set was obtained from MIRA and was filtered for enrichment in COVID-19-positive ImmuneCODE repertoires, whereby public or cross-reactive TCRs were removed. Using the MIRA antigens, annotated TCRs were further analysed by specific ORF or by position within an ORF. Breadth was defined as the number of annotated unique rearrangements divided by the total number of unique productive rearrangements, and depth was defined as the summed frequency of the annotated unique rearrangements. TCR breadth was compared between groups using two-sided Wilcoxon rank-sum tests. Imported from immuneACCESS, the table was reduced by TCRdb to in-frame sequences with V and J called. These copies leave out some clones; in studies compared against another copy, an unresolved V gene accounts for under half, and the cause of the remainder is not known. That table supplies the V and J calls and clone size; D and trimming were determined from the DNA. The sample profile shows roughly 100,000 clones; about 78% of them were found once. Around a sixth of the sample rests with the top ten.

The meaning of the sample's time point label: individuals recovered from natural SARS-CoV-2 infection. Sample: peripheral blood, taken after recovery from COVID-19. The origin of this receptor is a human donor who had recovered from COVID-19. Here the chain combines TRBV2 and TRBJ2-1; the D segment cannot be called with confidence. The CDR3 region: CASSVQLHEQFF. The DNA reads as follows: TGTGCCAGCAGTGTGCAGTTGCATGAGCAGTTCTTC.